The clone carrying this T cell receptor beta chain occurred a few times. Construction of TCR beta libraries relied on iRepertoire HTBI primers and on Arm-PCR targeting CDR3 regions. TCRdb re-called the multiplex PCR reads through MiXCR, storing one row per CDR3 protein. This table holds 300,000 to 400,000 distinct CDR3 sequences, roughly 16% found once. This record comes from a study of regulatory T cells in long-lasting Graves disease. As for the study in general: Recently diagnosed Graves' patients had received antithyroid drugs for under 3 months.

The time point is: newly diagnosed GD, antithyroid drugs for less than 3 months. Extracted PBMC RNA gave rise to the TCR library. The starting material was peripheral blood mononuclear cells (PBMCs), obtained at new diagnosis, from a patient treated with antithyroid drugs. This TCR was recovered from a female donor with Graves disease.

Here the CDR3 reads CASRKPEANYGYTF. The CDR3 nucleotides are TGTGCCAGTAGGAAACCGGAAGCTAACTATGGCTACACCTTC. This chain joins TRBV19 and TRBJ1-2; no clear D gene. Germline loops: CDR1 LNHDA, CDR2 SQIVND (reference sequence). The CDR3 spans 14 residues. Trimming took off 6 bases at V and 0 bases at J, with 11 bases between the two ends. Filled out from reference TRBV19 and TRBJ1-2, the complete variable domain reads DGGITQSPKYLFRKEGQNVTLSCEQNLNHDAMYWYRQDPGQGLRLIYYSQIVNDFQKGDIAEGYSVSREKKESFPLTVTSAQKNPTAFYLCASRKPEANYGYTFGSGTRLTVV.